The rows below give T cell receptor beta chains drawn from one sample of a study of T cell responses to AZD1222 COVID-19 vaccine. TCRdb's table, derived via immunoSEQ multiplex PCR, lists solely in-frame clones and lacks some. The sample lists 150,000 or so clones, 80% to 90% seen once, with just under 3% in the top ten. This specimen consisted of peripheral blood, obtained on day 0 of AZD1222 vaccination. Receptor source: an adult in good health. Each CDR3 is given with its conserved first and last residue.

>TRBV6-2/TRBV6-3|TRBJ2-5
CASSYPQETQYF
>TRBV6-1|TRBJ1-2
CASSEAEGLGYTF
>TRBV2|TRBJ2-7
CASSIGQGGEQYF
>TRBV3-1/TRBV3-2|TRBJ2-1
CASSQEAADVEVNNEQFF
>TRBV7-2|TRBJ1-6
CASSLGQSLNSPLHF
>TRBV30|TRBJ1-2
CAWSTRGLFSGYTF
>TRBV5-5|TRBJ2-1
CASSPRQGAGEQFF
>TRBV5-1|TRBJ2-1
CASSSEFRGHSYNEQFF
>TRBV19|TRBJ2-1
CASSIAWGVYNEQFF
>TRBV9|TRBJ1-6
CASSVESRDRGSMPYNSPLHF